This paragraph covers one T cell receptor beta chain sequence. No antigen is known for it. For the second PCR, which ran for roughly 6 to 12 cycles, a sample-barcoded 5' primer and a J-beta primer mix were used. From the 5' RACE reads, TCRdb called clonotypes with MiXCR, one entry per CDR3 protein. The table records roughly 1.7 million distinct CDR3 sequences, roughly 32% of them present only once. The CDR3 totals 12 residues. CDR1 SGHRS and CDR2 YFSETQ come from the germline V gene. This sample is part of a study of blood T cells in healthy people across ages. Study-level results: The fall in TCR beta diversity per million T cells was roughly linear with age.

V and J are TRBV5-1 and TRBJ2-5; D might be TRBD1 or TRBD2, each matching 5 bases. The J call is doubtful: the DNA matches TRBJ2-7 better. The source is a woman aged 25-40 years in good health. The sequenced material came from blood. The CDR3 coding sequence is TGCGCCAGTCGGGGACGCCAATACGAGCAGTACTTC. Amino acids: CASRGRQYEQYF.